These T cell receptor beta chains were read from a single sample in a study of cytomegalovirus exposure and HLA in healthy donors. TCRdb keeps only in-frame clones here, not all; method: immunoSEQ multiplex PCR. In the table there are 100,000 or so clones, roughly 83% of which are singletons. The sample comprised PBMCs. These receptors all come from a middle-aged man in good health and CMV-seronegative. The CDR3 runs from the conserved cysteine through the conserved F or W. A D gene is named only where the DNA matches it firmly. Only some rows state a clone size, as once, few, many or a class for expanded clones.

clone_size: once
d_call: TRBD2
v_call: TRBV5-1
j_call: TRBJ2-7
cdr3_aa: CASSLTGTSGIYEQYF
cdr3_nt: TGCGCCAGCAGCCTGACCGGGACTAGCGGAATCTACGAGCAGTACTTC

clone_size: -
d_call: TRBD1
v_call: TRBV18
j_call: TRBJ2-2
cdr3_aa: CASSRETGTGELFF
cdr3_nt: TGTGCCAGCTCTCGAGAGACAGGGACCGGGGAGCTGTTTTTT

clone_size: -
d_call: -
v_call: TRBV7-6
j_call: TRBJ1-1
cdr3_aa: CASSLAGAMNTEAFF
cdr3_nt: TGTGCCAGCAGCTTAGCGGGGGCGATGAACACTGAAGCTTTCTTT

clone_size: -
d_call: TRBD1
v_call: TRBV5-1
j_call: TRBJ2-3
cdr3_aa: CASSLSMTGIADTQYF
cdr3_nt: TGCGCCAGCAGCCTATCAATGACAGGGATCGCAGATACGCAGTATTTT

clone_size: -
d_call: -
v_call: TRBV6-5
j_call: TRBJ2-7
cdr3_aa: CASRDGQLYEQYF
cdr3_nt: TGTGCCAGCAGGGACGGACAGCTCTACGAGCAGTACTTC

clone_size: once
d_call: TRBD1
v_call: TRBV6-5
j_call: TRBJ1-2
cdr3_aa: CASTPTGGNYGYTF
cdr3_nt: TGTGCCAGCACCCCGACAGGGGGCAACTATGGCTACACCTTC

clone_size: -
d_call: -
v_call: TRBV7-9
j_call: TRBJ2-3
cdr3_aa: CASSLGWPGGLLTDTQYF
cdr3_nt: TGTGCCAGCAGCCTGGGATGGCCGGGGGGCCTCCTCACAGATACGCAGTATTTT

clone_size: -
d_call: -
v_call: TRBV13
j_call: TRBJ2-1
cdr3_aa: CASSFGGGACEQFF
cdr3_nt: TGTGCCAGCAGCTTCGGTGGGGGGGCGTGTGAGCAGTTCTTC

clone_size: -
d_call: -
v_call: TRBV4-1
j_call: TRBJ2-3
cdr3_aa: CASSQDSLRGTDTQYF
cdr3_nt: TGCGCCAGCAGCCAAGATAGTTTAAGGGGGACAGATACGCAGTATTTT

clone_size: -
d_call: -
v_call: TRBV5-4
j_call: TRBJ2-7
cdr3_aa: CASSLGATDEQYF
cdr3_nt: TGTGCCAGCAGCTTGGGGGCCACGGACGAGCAGTACTTC

clone_size: -
d_call: -
v_call: TRBV12-5
j_call: TRBJ2-7
cdr3_aa: CASGQPEAYEQYF
cdr3_nt: TGTGCTAGTGGTCAACCAGAAGCGTACGAGCAGTACTTC

clone_size: -
d_call: TRBD2
v_call: TRBV27
j_call: TRBJ2-7
cdr3_aa: CASSPSAGGSYEQYF
cdr3_nt: TGTGCCAGCAGTCCCTCAGCGGGGGGGTCCTACGAGCAGTACTTC

clone_size: -
d_call: -
v_call: TRBV6-6
j_call: TRBJ2-5
cdr3_aa: CATKGSGRETQYF
cdr3_nt: TGTGCCACGAAGGGATCAGGGAGGGAGACCCAGTACTTC

clone_size: -
d_call: -
v_call: TRBV21-1
j_call: TRBJ2-7
cdr3_aa: CASSETKKTGNEQYF
cdr3_nt: TGTGCCAGCAGCGAAACCAAGAAGACGGGGAACGAGCAGTACTTC

clone_size: -
d_call: TRBD2
v_call: TRBV4-3
j_call: TRBJ2-3
cdr3_aa: CASSRRGTSGTDTQYF
cdr3_nt: TGCGCCAGCAGCCGGAGGGGGACTAGCGGTACAGATACGCAGTATTTT

clone_size: -
d_call: -
v_call: TRBV9
j_call: TRBJ2-3
cdr3_aa: CASSVDPGTSYTQYF
cdr3_nt: TGTGCCAGCAGCGTAGATCCAGGGACAAGCTATACGCAGTATTTT

clone_size: once
d_call: -
v_call: TRBV6-5
j_call: TRBJ2-7
cdr3_aa: CATLRVNSYEQYF
cdr3_nt: TGTGCCACTCTCAGGGTAAACTCCTACGAGCAGTACTTC

clone_size: -
d_call: TRBD2
v_call: TRBV7-2
j_call: TRBJ2-7
cdr3_aa: CASSLVRTSGGYYEQYF
cdr3_nt: TGTGCCAGCAGCTTAGTTCGGACTAGCGGGGGTTACTACGAGCAGTACTTC

clone_size: -
d_call: TRBD1
v_call: TRBV19
j_call: TRBJ1-1
cdr3_aa: CASSKIYRGDTEAFF
cdr3_nt: TGTGCCAGTAGTAAAATTTACAGGGGGGATACTGAAGCTTTCTTT